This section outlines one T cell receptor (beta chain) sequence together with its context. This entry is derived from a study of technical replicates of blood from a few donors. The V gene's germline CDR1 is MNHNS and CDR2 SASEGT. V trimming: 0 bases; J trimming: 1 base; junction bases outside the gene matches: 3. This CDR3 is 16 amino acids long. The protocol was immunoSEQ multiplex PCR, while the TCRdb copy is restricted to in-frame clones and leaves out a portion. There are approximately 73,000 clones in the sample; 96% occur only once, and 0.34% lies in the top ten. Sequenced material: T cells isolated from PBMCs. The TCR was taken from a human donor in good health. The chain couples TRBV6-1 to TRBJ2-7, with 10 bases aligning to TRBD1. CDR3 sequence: CASSEALGQGSYEQYF. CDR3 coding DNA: TGTGCCAGCAGTGAAGCGCTGGGACAGGGGTCCTACGAGCAGTACTTC.